The 25 T cell receptor beta chains below come from one sample, sequenced in a study of T cell repertoires in cytomegalovirus infection. These receptors are not linked to any known antigen. TCRdb re-derived calls from the reads in MiXCR, one entry per CDR3 protein. The sample includes some 99,000 distinct CDR3 sequences, around 28% seen only once; the top ten take about 81%. This sample comprised CD8+ T cells from cultured PBMCs, obtained from culture after CMV antigen stimulation. The source of these receptors is a human donor in good health (CMV status not recorded). Some clones in this sample may be carry-over from other donors' samples.

The rearrangement uses TRBV4-1 and TRBJ2-1; TRBD1 matches 9 bases. Per germline, CDR1 MGHRA and CDR2 YSYEKL. The CDR3 runs to 17 residues. Germline trimming cut 1 base from V and 7 bases from J; bases unmatched to any gene: 11. The CDR3 spells CASSQGLSQGAGNEQFF. The CDR3 bases are TGCGCCAGCAGCCAAGGTCTGTCACAGGGGGCGGGAAATGAGCAGTTCTTC.

The chain has TRBV14 and TRBJ2-1, with D perhaps matching TRBD1 or TRBD2 (5 bases each). CDR1 and CDR2 (germline): SGHDN, FVKESK. Trimming took off 3 bases at V and 5 bases at J, with 17 bases between the two ends. CDR3 size: 16 residues. The CDR3 nucleotides read TGTGCCAGCAGCCAGCCCGGGGTCGCCAGGGACAATGAGCAGTTCTTC. Translated: CASSQPGVARDNEQFF.

The J gene is TRBJ2-1, the V gene TRBV27; no clear D gene. Trimming took off 2 bases at V and 3 bases at J, with 11 bases between the two ends. The CDR3 is 15 residues long. The V gene's germline CDR1 is MNHEY and CDR2 SMNVEV (reference sequence). CDR3 coding DNA: TGTGCCAGCAGTTTAGGGGTCAGCAACTACAATGAGCAGTTCTTC. It yields the protein CASSLGVSNYNEQFF.

This clonotype appeared a few times. V is TRBV12-3 or TRBV12-4 and J is TRBJ2-5, with 8 bases aligning to TRBD2. The CDR3 length is 14 residues. J lost 4 bases, V lost 7 bases, and 8 bases had no gene match. The CDR3: CASTLEAGGETQYF. Written as DNA, the CDR3 is TGTGCCAGCACCCTGGAGGCGGGAGGAGAGACCCAGTACTTC.

The chain links TRBV6-5 to TRBJ2-6, with TRBD1 as a possible D gene (5 bases). This CDR3 contains 15 residues. Per the germline V gene, CDR1 is MNHEY and CDR2 is SVGAGI. Trimming took off 11 bases at V and 4 bases at J, with 18 bases between the two ends. For the CDR3, the DNA is TGTGCCTCCAAATGGGGCGGCACCGGGGCCAACGTCCTGACTTTC. Its translation is CASKWGGTGANVLTF.

This clonotype was seen only a few times. The chain recombines TRBV28 with TRBJ1-2, with D maybe TRBD1 (5 bases). Deletions cut 2 bases from V and 6 bases from J, with 7 bases between. Germline V gene data show CDR1 as MDHEN and CDR2 as SYDVKM. This CDR3 contains 12 residues. This chain's CDR3 is CASSLQGDGYTF. CDR3 bases: TGTGCCAGCAGTTTACAGGGTGATGGCTACACCTTC.

Regarding this clonotype: At one end the junction does not follow the germline gene, possibly because of a read error. The rearrangement joins TRBV7-2 to TRBJ2-3; the match to TRBD2 covers 8 bases. Per germline, CDR1 SGHTA and CDR2 FQGNSA. The CDR3 covers 15 residues. CDR3 nucleotides: TGTGCCAGCAGCTTCGGGGGGGGCGGCACAAATACGCAGTATTTT. Translation: CASSFGGGGTNTQYF.

This clonotype was observed a handful of times. This chain joins TRBV3-1 and TRBJ1-2; D uncertain. Trimming took off 2 bases at V and 2 bases at J, with 21 bases between the two ends. The length of the CDR3 is 18 residues. Germline V gene data show CDR1 as LGHDT and CDR2 as YNNKEL (reference sequence). CDR3 sequence reads: CASSQTDTLEGMNYGYTF. The CDR3 DNA sequence: TGTGCCAGCAGCCAAACCGATACCTTGGAGGGAATGAACTATGGCTACACCTTC.

This sequence joins TRBV6-5 and TRBJ1-2, with 9 bases matching TRBD1. V was clipped by 6 bases and J by 8 bases; unmatched bases: 13. The CDR3 runs to 15 residues. The germline gives CDR1 MNHEY, CDR2 SVGAGI. The CDR3 DNA reads TGTGCCAGCAGAACAAGCCCCGGGACAGGGTACGGCTACACCTTC. Translating it yields CASRTSPGTGYGYTF.

This sequence joins TRBV7-4 and TRBJ2-7; possible D gene TRBD1, 5 bases. The V gene's germline CDR1 is SGHVT and CDR2 SQSDAQ. The CDR3 is 13 residues long. V lost 4 bases, J lost 2 bases, and 9 bases lay in between. CDR3 sequence: CASSYRQTYEQYF. As DNA, the CDR3 is TGTGCCAGCAGCTACCGACAGACCTACGAGCAGTACTTC. Based on the CDR3 plus reference TRBV7-4 and TRBJ2-7, the full variable domain is GAGVSQSPRYKVAKRGRDVALRCDSISGHVTLYWYRQTLGQGSEVLTYSQSDAQRDKSGRPSGRFSAERPERSVSTLKIQRTEQGDSAVYLCASSYRQTYEQYFGPGTRLTVT.

There are a few counts of this clonotype. The J gene is TRBJ2-3, the V gene TRBV4-1; 7 bases match TRBD2. The V segment lost 4 bases and the J segment 2 bases; nucleotides outside the gene matches: 6. CDR1 is MGHRA, CDR2 YSYEKL, per germline. CDR3 length: 15 amino acids. As DNA, the CDR3 is TGCGCCAGCAGCCCGACTAGCAGCTACACAGATACGCAGTATTTT. This gives the protein CASSPTSSYTDTQYF.

This clonotype occurred a few times. This chain joins TRBV19 and TRBJ2-1; 7 positions agree with TRBD1. The V gene's germline CDR1 is LNHDA and CDR2 SQIVND (reference sequence). V was clipped by 4 bases and J by 2 bases; unmatched bases: 8. The CDR3 has 16 amino acids. The CDR3 sequence: CASSTLGQFTYNEQFF. CDR3 in DNA: TGTGCCAGTAGTACCCTGGGACAGTTCACCTACAATGAGCAGTTCTTC.

This chain uses TRBV7-9 with TRBJ2-7; a possible D gene is TRBD2 (5 bases). The CDR3 length is 12 residues. Germline loops: CDR1 SEHNR, CDR2 FQNEAQ (reference sequence). Trimming took 5 bases from V and 5 from J, leaving 10 bases between them. CDR3 DNA: TGTGCCAGCAGCCTATCCGGGGACGAGCAGTACTTC. This translates into CASSLSGDEQYF.

This clonotype appeared a few times. The rearrangement links TRBV2 to TRBJ2-7, with D unclear. Looked up from germline, CDR1 is SNHLY and CDR2 is FYNNEI. The CDR3 spans 14 residues. V was clipped by 3 bases and J by 0 bases, with 9 bases between them. CDR3 DNA: TGTGCCAGCAGTGATTACAGATCCTCCTACGAGCAGTACTTC. Its translation is CASSDYRSSYEQYF.

This clonotype was recorded a few times. The chain couples TRBV6-2 or TRBV6-3 to TRBJ1-1; the match to TRBD1 covers 7 bases. The CDR3 covers 15 residues. The germline CDR1 and CDR2 sequences are MNHEY and SVGEGT. V gave up 6 bases and J gave up 0 bases; unmatched junction bases: 7. For the CDR3, the DNA is TGTGCCAGCAGGATGACAGGGACCATGAACACTGAAGCTTTCTTT. Translating gives CASRMTGTMNTEAFF.

This clonotype was picked up a small number of times. V and J are TRBV7-6 and TRBJ2-7, with 8 bases identical to TRBD1. The ends lost 1 base at V and 2 bases at J; junction bases unmatched: 4. CDR1 and CDR2 (germline): SGHVS, FNYEAQ. The CDR3 has 15 residues. The DNA of the CDR3 is TGTGCCAGCAGCTTAGAGCAGGACAGGGCCTACGAGCAGTACTTC. It translates to CASSLEQDRAYEQYF. Looking up the rest from reference TRBV7-6 and TRBJ2-7 gives the full variable domain: GAGVSQSPRYKVTKRGQDVALRCDPISGHVSLYWYRQALGQGPEFLTYFNYEAQQDKSGLPNDRFSAERPEGSISTLTIQRTEQRDSAMYRCASSLEQDRAYEQYFGPGTRLTVT.

Concerning this clonotype: A clone one base away is much larger, so this may be a read error. This sequence joins TRBV20-1 and TRBJ2-7; a possible D gene is TRBD2 (5 bases). Deletions cut 0 bases from V and 5 bases from J, with 14 bases between. CDR3 length: 14 amino acids. Looked up from germline, CDR1 is DFQATT and CDR2 is SNEGSKA (reference sequence). CDR3 in DNA: TGCAGTGCTAGAGATCAGGCAGACTACCACGAGCAGTACTTC. Amino acid sequence: CSARDQADYHEQYF.

This clonotype turned up a few times. V is TRBV27 and J is TRBJ1-2, with D perhaps TRBD1 (5 bases). This CDR3 is 15 amino acids long. Between the trimmed V and J ends, which lost 5 bases and 4 bases, there was a span of 17 bases. The germline CDR1 and CDR2 sequences are MNHEY and SMNVEV (reference sequence). This chain's CDR3 is CASSLQGGTGYGYTF. DNA of the CDR3: TGTGCCAGCAGTCTCCAGGGCGGGACGGGCTATGGCTACACCTTC.

This rearrangement joins TRBV5-1 to TRBJ2-7, with D maybe TRBD2 (7 bases). This CDR3 region has 14 residues. Per the germline V gene, CDR1 is SGHRS and CDR2 is YFSETQ. Trimming removed 4 bases from V and 3 bases from J, with 14 bases in between. For the CDR3, the DNA is TGCGCCAGCAGCGTGGCGGGGGCTGGCTACGAGCAGTACTTC. It encodes CASSVAGAGYEQYF.

The gene calls are TRBV9 and TRBJ2-1; 10 nucleotides align to TRBD1. The germline V gene has CDR1 SGDLS and CDR2 YYNGEE. Germline trimming cut 3 bases from V and 1 base from J; bases unmatched to any gene: 1. CDR3 size: 15 residues. CDR3 sequence: CASSAGQGSYNEQFF. DNA of the CDR3: TGTGCCAGCAGCGCGGGACAGGGGTCCTACAATGAGCAGTTCTTC.

As regards this clonotype: Given a much more abundant clone one base away, this may be a read error. CDR3 loop: CASTIDRAYTEAFF. DNA of the CDR3: TGTGCCAGCACTATAGACAGGGCGTACACTGAAGCTTTCTTT. The V and J genes are TRBV27 and TRBJ1-1; 7 bases match TRBD1. With V trimmed by 7 bases and J by 3 bases, 8 bases remained unmatched. The CDR3 runs 14 residues. Germline V gene data show CDR1 as MNHEY and CDR2 as SMNVEV (reference sequence).

The chain employs TRBV27 and TRBJ1-2; TRBD1 might be the D (5 bases). Deletions cut 2 bases from V and 7 bases from J, with 11 bases between. The CDR3 has 13 residues. The germline CDR1 and CDR2 sequences are MNHEY and SMNVEV (reference sequence). DNA of the CDR3: TGTGCCAGCAGTTTAGGGTGGGGGGGTGGCTACACCTTC. As protein: CASSLGWGGGYTF.

This clonotype turned up a few times. This chain links TRBV7-8 with TRBJ2-7, with D unresolved. Germline assignment: CDR1 SGHVS and CDR2 FQNEAQ. V lost 1 base and J 0 bases, leaving 16 bases between the germline ends. The CDR3 runs to 17 residues. For the CDR3, the DNA is TGTGCCAGCAGCTTAGTCTGGCTGGCACCGAGCTCCTACGAGCAGTACTTC. Amino acid sequence: CASSLVWLAPSSYEQYF.

The rearrangement joins TRBV7-6 to TRBJ1-4; D may be TRBD1 (5 bases). This CDR3 has 16 amino acids. Germline V gene data show CDR1 as SGHVS and CDR2 as FNYEAQ. Trimming removed 7 bases from V and 1 base from J, with 16 bases in between. As DNA, the CDR3 is TGTGCCAGCACCCCGATTTGGGGCATAACTAATGAAAAACTGTTTTTT. Amino acids: CASTPIWGITNEKLFF.

The chain uses TRBV7-8 and TRBJ2-4, with TRBD1 as a possible D gene (5 bases). This CDR3 is built from 16 residues. Germline CDR1 SGHVS, CDR2 FQNEAQ. V lost 0 bases and J lost 2, with 11 bases in between. DNA for the CDR3: TGTGCCAGCAGCTTAGCCAGGGCAGTATCCAAAAACATTCAGTACTTC. As protein: CASSLARAVSKNIQYF.